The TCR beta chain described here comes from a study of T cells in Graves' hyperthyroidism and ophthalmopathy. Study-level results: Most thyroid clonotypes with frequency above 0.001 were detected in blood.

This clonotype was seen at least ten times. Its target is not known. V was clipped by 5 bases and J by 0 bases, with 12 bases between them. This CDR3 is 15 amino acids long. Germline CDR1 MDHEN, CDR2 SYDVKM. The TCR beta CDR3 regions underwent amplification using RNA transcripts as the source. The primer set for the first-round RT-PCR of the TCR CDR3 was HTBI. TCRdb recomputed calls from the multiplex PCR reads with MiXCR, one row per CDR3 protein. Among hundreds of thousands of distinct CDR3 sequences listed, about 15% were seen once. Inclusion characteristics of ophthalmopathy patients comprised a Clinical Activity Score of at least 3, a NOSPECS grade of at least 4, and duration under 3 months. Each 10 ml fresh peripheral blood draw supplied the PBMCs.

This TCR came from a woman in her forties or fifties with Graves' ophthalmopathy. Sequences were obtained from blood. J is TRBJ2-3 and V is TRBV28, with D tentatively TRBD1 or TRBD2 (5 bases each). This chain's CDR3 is CASSRGPKSTDTQYF. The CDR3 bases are TGTGCCAGCAGTCGGGGACCGAAGAGCACAGATACGCAGTATTTT.